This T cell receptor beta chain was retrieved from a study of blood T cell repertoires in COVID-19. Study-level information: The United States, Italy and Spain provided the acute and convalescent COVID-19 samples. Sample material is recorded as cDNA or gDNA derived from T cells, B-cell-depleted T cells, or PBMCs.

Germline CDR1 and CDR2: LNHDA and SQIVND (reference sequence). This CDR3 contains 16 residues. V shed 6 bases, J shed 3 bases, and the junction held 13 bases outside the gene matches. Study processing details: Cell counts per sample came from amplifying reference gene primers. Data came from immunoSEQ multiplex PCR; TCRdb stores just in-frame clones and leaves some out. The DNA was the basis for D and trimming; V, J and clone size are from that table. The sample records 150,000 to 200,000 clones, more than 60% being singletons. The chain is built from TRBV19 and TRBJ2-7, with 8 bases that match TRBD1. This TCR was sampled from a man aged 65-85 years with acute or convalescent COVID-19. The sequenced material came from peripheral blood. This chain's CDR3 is CASSRSAQGVGYEQYF. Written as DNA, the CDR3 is TGTGCCAGTAGCCGCTCTGCACAGGGGGTAGGCTACGAGCAGTACTTC.